The 13 T cell receptor beta chains reported below all come from one sample, sequenced in a study of OX40 agonist ivuxolimab in advanced cancers. Using immunoSEQ multiplex PCR, the repertoire was profiled, and TCRdb retains in-frame clones only, with some absent. The top ten hold approximately 2.5% of the sample, which has tens of thousands of clones, 70% to 85% seen once. The sequenced sample was CD4+ or CD8+ T cells sorted from blood, obtained in a trial of the OX40 agonist ivuxolimab. The origin of the receptors is an adult with an advanced solid tumor such as melanoma, head and neck, liver or kidney cancer.

The chain recombines TRBV5-4 with TRBJ1-2; D not resolved. Trimming took 4 bases from V and 4 from J, leaving 11 bases between them. Germline CDR1 and CDR2: SGHNT and YYREEE (reference sequence). This CDR3 is built from 13 residues. The CDR3 is CASSQDLGYGYTF. The CDR3 DNA is TGTGCCAGCAGCCAAGATTTGGGCTATGGCTACACCTTC. The variable domain in full, completed from reference TRBV5-4 and TRBJ1-2, reads ETGVTQSPTHLIKTRGQQVTLRCSSQSGHNTVSWYQQALGQGPQFIFQYYREEENGRGNFPPRFSGLQFPNYSSELNVNALELDDSALYLCASSQDLGYGYTFGSGTRLTVV.

This clone has more than one count but fewer than ten. The chain is built from TRBV9 and TRBJ2-7; D might be TRBD1 (5 bases). Trimming shortened V by 4 bases and J by 0 bases, and 11 bases separated the two germline ends. Per the germline V gene, CDR1 is SGDLS and CDR2 is YYNGEE. The CDR3 contains 14 residues. The CDR3: CASSSGWGSYEQYF. For the CDR3, the DNA is TGTGCCAGCAGCTCAGGGTGGGGCTCCTACGAGCAGTACTTC.

CDR3 in amino acids: CARRRDRDYEQYF. As DNA, the CDR3 is TGTGCCAGACGGAGGGACAGGGATTACGAGCAGTACTTC. The V call is TRBV7-2, the J call TRBJ2-7, with 9 bases lining up with TRBD1. The germline V gene encodes CDR1 SGHTA and CDR2 FQGNSA. CDR3 size: 13 residues. After removal of 9 bases from V and 4 bases from J, the junction contained 7 bases not matched to a gene. Looking up the rest from reference TRBV7-2 and TRBJ2-7 gives the full variable domain: GAGVSQSPSNKVTEKGKDVELRCDPISGHTALYWYRQSLGQGLEFLIYFQGNSAPDKSGLPSDRFSAERTGGSVSTLTIQRTQQEDSAVYLCARRRDRDYEQYFGPGTRLTVT.

The V gene is TRBV19, the J gene TRBJ1-2; TRBD1 matches at 8 bases. Germline V lookup: CDR1 LNHDA, CDR2 SQIVND (reference sequence). Unmatched junction bases numbered 10, after V lost 5 bases and J lost 8 bases. The CDR3 sequence is 14 residues long. In DNA, the CDR3 is TGTGCCAGTAGTTACTCAGGGGGCGCGCGGGGCTACACCTTC. Translated: CASSYSGGARGYTF.

This clone appeared a single time. The rearrangement links TRBV7-2 to TRBJ2-7; perhaps TRBD1 as D (5 bases). The CDR3 is made up of 14 amino acids. CDR1 SGHTA and CDR2 FQGNSA come from the germline V gene. Trimming removed 2 bases from V and 3 bases from J, with 11 bases in between. CDR3 in amino acids: CASSLLPRDYEQYF. Written as DNA, the CDR3 is TGTGCCAGCAGCTTACTTCCCAGGGACTACGAGCAGTACTTC.

The chain is built from TRBV5-1 and TRBJ1-1; no firm D call. The CDR3 is 15 amino acids. CDR1 and CDR2 from the germline V gene are SGHRS and YFSETQ. Trimming shortened V by 4 bases and J by 0 bases, and 13 bases separated the two germline ends. The CDR3 nucleotides read TGCGCCAGCAGCCGGGAGGTCAGCCTGAACACTGAAGCTTTCTTT. As protein: CASSREVSLNTEAFF.

In its sample, this clone was seen a few times. The chain has TRBV4-2 and TRBJ2-3, with TRBD1 as a possible D gene (5 bases). The germline gives CDR1 LGHNA, CDR2 YNFKEQ. The length of the CDR3 is 15 residues. V dropped 1 base and J dropped 4 bases, with 12 bases sitting between them. The CDR3, as DNA: TGTGCCAGCAGCCAAGTGGGGCAGGCAGCAGATACGCAGTATTTT. Translated, it gives CASSQVGQAADTQYF.

This chain connects TRBV19 to TRBJ2-7, with 7 bases identical to TRBD2. V lost 3 bases, J lost 2 bases, and 7 bases stayed unmatched. Germline CDR1 LNHDA, CDR2 SQIVND (reference sequence). The CDR3 extends over 15 amino acids. CDR3 sequence reads: CASSIAGTTPYEQYF. The CDR3 DNA reads TGTGCCAGTAGTATCGCCGGGACTACCCCCTACGAGCAGTACTTC.

The chain joins TRBV7-2 to TRBJ2-3; 14 bases fit TRBD2. The germline CDR1 and CDR2 sequences are SGHTA and FQGNSA. V lost 4 bases to trimming and J lost 2 bases; unmatched junction nucleotides: 2. The CDR3 totals 16 residues. In DNA, the CDR3 is TGTGCCAGCAGCTCGGGACTAGCGGGAGACACAGATACGCAGTATTTT. As protein: CASSSGLAGDTDTQYF.

The sample holds one count of this clone. The CDR3 DNA follows: TGTGCCACCAGCAGAGATCTCCAGGACTACGAGCAGTACTTC. Translation gives CATSRDLQDYEQYF. This chain links TRBV15 with TRBJ2-5; D gene unclear. The DNA matches TRBJ2-7 better at its end, which makes the J call doubtful. The CDR3 consists of 14 residues. From germline, CDR1 is LNHNV and CDR2 YYDKDF (reference sequence).

The V and J genes are TRBV5-6 and TRBJ2-7; D gene uncertain. Germline V gene lookup returns CDR1 SGHDT and CDR2 YYEEEE. The CDR3 sequence is 12 residues long. V lost 0 bases, J lost 6 bases, and 7 bases lay in between. The CDR3 bases are TGTGCCAGCAGCTTGGTCGGTCCCGAGCAGTACTTC. It specifies CASSLVGPEQYF.

The genes are TRBV19 and TRBJ1-2, with D unclear. V lost 5 bases and J 3 bases, leaving 13 bases between the germline ends. The CDR3 is 14 amino acids. The germline CDR1 and CDR2 sequences are LNHDA and SQIVND (reference sequence). Here the CDR3 DNA reads TGTGCCAGTAGTCCTATGACTGAATACTATGGCTACACCTTC. As protein: CASSPMTEYYGYTF.

This sequence joins TRBV7-9 and TRBJ2-7, with D possibly being TRBD2 (5 bases). Germline V lookup: CDR1 SEHNR, CDR2 FQNEAQ (reference sequence). This CDR3 spans 14 amino acids. The V and J ends lost 5 bases and 4 bases respectively, with 15 bases between them. The DNA for the CDR3 is TGTGCCAGCAGCCCAGGTCTAGCCTCTTACGAGCAGTACTTC. It specifies CASSPGLASYEQYF. The full variable domain, completed using reference TRBV7-9 and TRBJ2-7, is DTGVSQNPRHKITKRGQNVTFRCDPISEHNRLYWYRQTLGQGPEFLTYFQNEAQLEKSRLLSDRFSAERPKGSFSTLEIQRTEQGDSAMYLCASSPGLASYEQYFGPGTRLTVT.